One and the same sample provided the 14 T cell receptor beta chains below, sequenced in a study of cytomegalovirus exposure and HLA in healthy donors. The PCR made use of 60 Vbeta and 13 Jbeta primers. The repertoire was sequenced with immunoSEQ multiplex PCR; TCRdb's copy has only in-frame clones and lacks some. The sample includes 100,000 or so clones, over 70% of them seen just once. Material: PBMCs. All receptors come from a male donor in good health and CMV-seronegative.

V gene TRBV5-8 combines with J gene TRBJ1-2; perhaps TRBD1 as D (5 bases). This CDR3 has 15 residues. Germline CDR1 reads SGHTS; CDR2 reads YDEGEE. Trimming removed 0 bases at V and 7 bases at J, with 16 bases between. CDR3 in DNA: TGTGCCAGCAGCTTGGGCCTGGGGGGGATCTCTGGCTACACCTTC. Translated, it gives CASSLGLGGISGYTF.

V usage is TRBV30 and J usage is TRBJ1-2, with 9 nucleotides matching TRBD1. The V gene's germline CDR1 is GTSNPN and CDR2 SVGIG (reference sequence). The CDR3 has 16 amino acids. Trimming cost V 6 bases and J 4 bases; bases outside gene matches: 15. The CDR3 DNA reads as TGTGCCTGCTCTAATTTGGACAGGGGAGCTCTCTATGGCTACACCTTC. Its protein is CACSNLDRGALYGYTF.

This clone came up a few times. This chain connects TRBV20-1 to TRBJ2-3; no definite D call. V was pared by 4 bases and J by 5 bases, with 7 bases between. The length of the CDR3 is 11 residues. In germline, CDR1 is DFQATT, CDR2 SNEGSKA (reference sequence). CDR3 DNA sequence: TGCAGTGCTACGTTTAAAGATACGCAGTATTTT. As protein: CSATFKDTQYF.

The chain uses TRBV11-3 and TRBJ2-2; TRBD2 matches at 15 bases. J lost 2 bases, V lost 5 bases, and 3 bases had no gene match. CDR1 and CDR2 (germline): SGHNT, YENEEA. The CDR3 loop spans 17 amino acids. CDR3 bases: TGTGCCAGCAGCAGGACTAGCGGGAGGGCAAACACCGGGGAGCTGTTTTTT. Translation: CASSRTSGRANTGELFF.

J is TRBJ1-3 and V is TRBV6-5, with D uncertain. V was pared by 9 bases and J by 0 bases, with 9 bases between. The germline V gene encodes CDR1 MNHEY and CDR2 SVGAGI. This CDR3 has 13 residues. The CDR3 reads CASRDFSGNTIYF. The CDR3 nucleotides are TGTGCCAGTCGGGATTTCTCTGGAAACACCATATATTTT.

This clone was seen a handful of times. The CDR3, as DNA: TGCGCCAGCAGCACGGGGGGGAGGGCAACTAATGAAAAACTGTTTTTT. This gives the protein CASSTGGRATNEKLFF. This sequence joins TRBV5-1 and TRBJ1-4, with D perhaps TRBD1 (5 bases). This CDR3 has 16 residues. Germline values: CDR1 SGHRS, CDR2 YFSETQ. V was clipped by 4 bases and J by 0 bases, with 13 bases between them.

V and J are TRBV6-1 and TRBJ2-7; perhaps TRBD2 as D (5 bases). The CDR3 consists of 16 residues. Germline V CDR1 and CDR2: MNHNS, SASEGT. Between the trimmed V and J ends, which lost 1 base and 2 bases, there was a span of 15 bases. In DNA form, the CDR3 reads TGTGCCAGCAGTGAAGTCGCGGGCCTGGGAGCCTACGAGCAGTACTTC. Encoded protein: CASSEVAGLGAYEQYF.

This clone was picked up many times. CDR3 region: CASSETSGDSGELFF. DNA for the CDR3: TGTGCCAGCAGTGAAACTAGCGGGGACAGCGGGGAGCTGTTTTTT. The chain is built from TRBV6-1 and TRBJ2-2; TRBD2 agrees at 10 bases. The CDR3 consists of 15 residues. The V gene end was trimmed by 2 bases and the J gene end by 7 bases; junction bases not matched to a gene: 4. Looked up from germline, CDR1 is MNHNS and CDR2 is SASEGT.

V and J are TRBV4-3 and TRBJ1-2; 10 bases line up with TRBD1. There are 16 residues in the CDR3. V trimming: 3 bases; J trimming: 7 bases; junction bases outside the gene matches: 11. Germline V gene data show CDR1 as LGHNA and CDR2 as YSLEER. Here the CDR3 reads CASSQHSRQGAGGYTF. In nucleotides, the CDR3 is TGCGCCAGCAGCCAGCATAGTAGACAGGGGGCCGGTGGCTACACCTTC.

This sequence joins TRBV11-3 and TRBJ1-2; no definite D call. In germline, CDR1 is SGHNT, CDR2 YENEEA. Trimming cost V 1 base and J 8 bases, with 11 bases left between them. The CDR3 length is 13 residues. CDR3 DNA: TGTGCCAGCAGCTTAGTGGCCGGAGGGGGCTACACCTTC. Residues: CASSLVAGGGYTF.

CDR3: CASSLGPSDVSYNEQFF. In DNA, the CDR3 is TGTGCCAGCAGCTTAGGTCCTAGCGATGTCTCCTACAATGAGCAGTTCTTC. The chain has TRBV7-9 and TRBJ2-1; D possibly corresponds to TRBD2 (6 bases). This CDR3 is built from 17 residues. V was clipped by 1 base and J by 0 bases, with 13 bases between them. Looked up from germline, CDR1 is SEHNR and CDR2 is FQNEAQ (reference sequence). Drawing the rest from reference TRBV7-9 and TRBJ2-1, the complete variable domain is DTGVSQNPRHKITKRGQNVTFRCDPISEHNRLYWYRQTLGQGPEFLTYFQNEAQLEKSRLLSDRFSAERPKGSFSTLEIQRTEQGDSAMYLCASSLGPSDVSYNEQFFGPGTRLTVL.

J is TRBJ2-3 and V is TRBV9; 8 bases agree with TRBD1. The CDR3 runs to 15 residues. The germline V gene encodes CDR1 SGDLS and CDR2 YYNGEE. V lost 0 bases, J lost 5 bases, and 5 bases stayed unmatched. CDR3 in DNA: TGTGCCAGCAGCGTAGCGCAGGGGGCCGGAGATACGCAGTATTTT. Amino acids: CASSVAQGAGDTQYF.

The sample holds one count of this clone. This chain links TRBV10-2 with TRBJ2-1; 7 bases agree with TRBD2. V dropped 6 bases and J dropped 0; count of bases not matched to a gene: 2. The germline V gene has CDR1 WSHSY and CDR2 SAAADI. CDR3 size: 14 residues. This CDR3 reads CASRPGGSYNEQFF. The CDR3 bases are TGCGCCAGCAGGCCGGGGGGCTCCTACAATGAGCAGTTCTTC.

This chain connects TRBV7-9 to TRBJ2-7, with a possible D match to TRBD2 (6 bases). With 4 bases removed from V and 1 base from J, the gap between germline ends came to 11 bases. The CDR3 has 14 residues. In germline, CDR1 is SEHNR, CDR2 FQNEAQ (reference sequence). CDR3 amino acids: CASSSSSVSYEQYF. The CDR3 DNA reads as TGTGCCAGCAGCTCCTCTAGCGTATCCTACGAGCAGTACTTC.